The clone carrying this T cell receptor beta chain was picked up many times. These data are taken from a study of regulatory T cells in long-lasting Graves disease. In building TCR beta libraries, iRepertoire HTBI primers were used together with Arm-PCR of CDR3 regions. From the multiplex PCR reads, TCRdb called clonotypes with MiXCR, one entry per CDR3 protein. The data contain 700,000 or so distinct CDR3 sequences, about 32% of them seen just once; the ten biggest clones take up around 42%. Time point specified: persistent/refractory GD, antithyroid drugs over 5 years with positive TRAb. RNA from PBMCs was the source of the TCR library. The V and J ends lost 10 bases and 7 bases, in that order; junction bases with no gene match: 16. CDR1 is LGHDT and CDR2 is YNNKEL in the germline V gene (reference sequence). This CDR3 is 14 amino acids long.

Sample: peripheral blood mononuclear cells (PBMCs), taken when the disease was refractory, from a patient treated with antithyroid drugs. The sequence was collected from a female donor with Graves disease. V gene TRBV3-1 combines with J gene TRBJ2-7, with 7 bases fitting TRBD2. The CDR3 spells CAIGGGGPSDEQYF. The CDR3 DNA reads TGTGCCATCGGTGGGGGAGGGCCTTCGGATGAGCAGTACTTC.